Listed below are T cell receptor beta chains from one sample, sequenced in a study of tumor-infiltrating lymphocytes in primary liver carcinoma. TCRdb reprocessed the multiplex PCR reads via MiXCR and lists one record per CDR3 protein. Here the sample spans around 120,000 distinct CDR3 sequences, around two thirds being singletons. The sequenced sample consisted of liver tumor tissue from sampling region 1. These receptors all come from a woman aged 60-75 years with primary liver carcinoma and hepatitis B virus infection. Each CDR3 is given with its conserved first and last residue. The D gene is left open where the match is weak. A row's size may be missing; if present it is once, few, many or a size class.

TRBV6-5	TRBD2	TRBJ2-1	NA	CASSYTIPSGATYNEEFF	TGTGCCAGCAGTTACACGATTCCTAGCGGAGCGACCTACAATGAAGAGTTCTTC
TRBV11-2	NA	TRBJ1-1	NA	CASSFQGLTNIEAFF	TGTGCCAGCAGCTTCCAGGGCCTGACGAACATTGAAGCTTTCTTT
TRBV11-2	TRBD2	TRBJ2-7	NA	CARSLNPRGLARAWTYEQYF	TGTGCCAGGAGCTTAAACCCACGGGGACTAGCGCGAGCGTGGACTTACGAGCAATACTTC
TRBV11-2	NA	TRBJ2-1	NA	CANSWANGAEQFF	TGTGCCAACAGCTGGGCTAACGGGGCTGAGCAGTTCTTC
TRBV6-5	TRBD2	TRBJ2-1	many	CASSTAGVSYNEQFF	TGTGCCAGCAGTACAGCGGGGGTTTCCTACAATGAGCAGTTCTTC
TRBV30	NA	TRBJ1-2	NA	CVWRAGTVGYTF	TGTGTCTGGAGAGCAGGGACGGTCGGCTACACCTTC
TRBV12-3/TRBV12-4	NA	TRBJ2-7	many	CASSLFHDPYEQYF	TGTGCCAGCAGTTTATTCCATGACCCCTACGAGCAGTACTTC
TRBV5-4	NA	TRBJ2-1	NA	CASSLISEQFF	TGTGCCAGCAGCTTGATTTCTGAGCAGTTCTTC
TRBV6-1	NA	TRBJ1-6	many	CASRGDILNSPLHF	TGTGCCAGCAGAGGGGACATCCTTAATTCACCCCTCCACTTT
TRBV6-5	NA	TRBJ1-2	many	CASSYSAGVARSGYTF	TGTGCCAGCAGTTACTCTGCAGGGGTGGCGAGGAGTGGCTACACCTTC
TRBV28	NA	TRBJ2-2	NA	CASSTTGIGELFF	TGTGCCAGCAGTACCACAGGGATCGGGGAGCTGTTTTTT
TRBV6-1	NA	TRBJ1-5	many	CASSEGGGYQPQHF	TGTGCCAGCAGTGAAGGAGGAGGTTACCAGCCCCAGCATTTT
TRBV11-2	NA	TRBJ2-1	NA	CISRLGINSYNEQFF	TGTATCAGCAGACTCGGGATTAACTCCTACAATGAGCAGTTCTTC
TRBV6-6	NA	TRBJ1-1	NA	CAGSYSPRGNTEALF	TGTGCCGGCAGTTACTCCCCGCGGGGGAACACTGAAGCTCTCTTT
TRBV5-1	TRBD1	TRBJ2-1	NA	CASSKDRGKGYSYNEQFF	TGCGCCAGCAGCAAGGACAGGGGGAAAGGGTACTCCTACAACGAGCAGTTCTTC
TRBV11-2	NA	TRBJ2-3	NA	CARCLDKEIDTQYF	TGTGCCAGATGCTTAGACAAGGAGATCGATACGCAGTATTTT
TRBV11-2	NA	TRBJ2-7	NA	CASSSTEVDQYF	TGTGCCAGCAGCTCCACAGAGGTCGACCAGTACTTC
TRBV12-3/TRBV12-4	TRBD1	TRBJ2-1	NA	CASSLQQGQGYNEQFF	TGTGCCAGCAGTTTACAACAGGGACAGGGATACAATGAGCAGTTCTTC
TRBV5-1	NA	TRBJ2-1	NA	CASTLTLGYNEQFF	TGCGCCAGCACCCTTACCCTAGGCTACAATGAGCAGTTCTTC
TRBV28	TRBD2	TRBJ2-5	NA	CANSPARGSGRTQETQYF	TGTGCCAACAGTCCCGCCCGAGGTAGCGGGAGGACCCAAGAGACCCAGTACTTC
TRBV6-6	TRBD1	TRBJ1-3	NA	CVSSYSTGGSGNAIYF	TGTGTCAGCAGTTACTCGACAGGGGGCTCTGGAAACGCCATATATTTT
TRBV6-5	TRBD2	TRBJ2-2	NA	CASGATSGRVGTGELFF	TGTGCCAGCGGAGCCACTAGCGGGAGGGTTGGGACCGGGGAGCTGTTTTTT
TRBV14	TRBD1	TRBJ1-1	many	CASSPRQGLYTEAFF	TGTGCCAGCAGCCCTCGACAGGGACTTTACACTGAAGCTTTCTTT
TRBV6-5	NA	TRBJ2-5	few	CASGLWTAKETQYF	TGTGCCAGCGGCCTTTGGACAGCCAAAGAGACCCAGTACTTC
TRBV11-3	NA	TRBJ2-1	NA	CASGTYGSAYNEQFF	TGTGCCAGCGGCACTTACGGAAGTGCCTACAATGAGCAGTTCTTC
TRBV6-2/TRBV6-3	NA	TRBJ1-5	many	CASTDGWGGDQPQHF	TGTGCCAGCACCGATGGATGGGGCGGCGATCAGCCCCAGCATTTT
TRBV11-3	NA	TRBJ2-1	NA	CATSLEGHEQFF	TGTGCCACCAGCTTAGAAGGGCATGAGCAGTTCTTC
TRBV12-3/TRBV12-4	TRBD1	TRBJ1-1	NA	CTGSPRTGTEAFF	TGTACCGGCAGTCCCCGGACAGGGACTGAAGCTTTCTTT
TRBV5-1	TRBD2	TRBJ2-1	many	CASSFQSGMGNEQFF	TGCGCCAGCAGCTTTCAAAGCGGGATGGGGAATGAGCAGTTCTTC
TRBV28	TRBD1	TRBJ1-2	NA	CASYDPGTGFYGYTF	TGTGCCAGCTACGACCCCGGGACAGGATTCTATGGCTACACCTTC
TRBV7-8	TRBD2	TRBJ2-7	NA	CASSLTRLAGELNF	TGTGCCAGCAGCTTAACTCGACTAGCGGGAGAGTTGAACTTC
TRBV5-4	NA	TRBJ2-1	NA	CASSSDTVYNEQFF	TGTGCCAGCAGCTCGGACACTGTCTACAATGAGCAGTTCTTC
TRBV6-4	TRBD2	TRBJ2-1	NA	CASSGSGTSSYNEQFF	TGTGCCAGCAGTGGCTCTGGGACTAGCTCCTACAATGAGCAGTTCTTC
TRBV11-2	NA	TRBJ2-5	once	CASSPVGRGETQYF	TGTGCCAGCAGCCCAGTAGGCAGGGGAGAGACCCAGTACTTC
TRBV28	TRBD1	TRBJ1-5	NA	CASSLWRTGGGQPQHF	TGTGCCAGCAGTTTATGGCGGACAGGGGGCGGGCAGCCCCAGCATTTT
TRBV5-1	NA	TRBJ1-3	few	CASSLGETFSGNTIYF	TGCGCCAGCAGCTTGGGAGAGACCTTCTCTGGAAACACCATATATTTT
TRBV7-9	NA	TRBJ2-3	NA	CASGLRAGTSTDTQYF	TGTGCCAGCGGCTTAAGAGCGGGCACAAGCACAGATACGCAGTATTTT
TRBV29-1	NA	TRBJ2-1	NA	CNVEGTLAPEWDEQFF	TGCAATGTTGAGGGAACACTAGCTCCCGAGTGGGATGAGCAGTTCTTC